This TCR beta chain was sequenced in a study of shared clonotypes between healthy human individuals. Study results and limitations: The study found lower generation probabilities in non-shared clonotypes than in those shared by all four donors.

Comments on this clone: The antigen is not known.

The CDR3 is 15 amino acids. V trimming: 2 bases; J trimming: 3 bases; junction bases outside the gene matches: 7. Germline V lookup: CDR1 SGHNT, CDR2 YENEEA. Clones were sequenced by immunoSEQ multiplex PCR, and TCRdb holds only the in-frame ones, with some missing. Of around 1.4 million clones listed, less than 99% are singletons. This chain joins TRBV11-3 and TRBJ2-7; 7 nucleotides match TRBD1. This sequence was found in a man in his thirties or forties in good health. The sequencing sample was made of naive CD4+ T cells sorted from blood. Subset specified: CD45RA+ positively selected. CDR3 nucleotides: TGTGCCAGCAGCTTAACGTCGGGACAGTACTACGAGCAGTACTTC. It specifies CASSLTSGQYYEQYF.